The 8 T cell receptor beta chains given below trace back to one sample, sequenced in a study of shared clonotypes between healthy human individuals. The table came from immunoSEQ multiplex PCR; TCRdb's copy has only in-frame clones and leaves some out. This sample has approximately 2.3 million clones, with about 92% found just once. Source material: naive CD4+ T cells from PBMCs. Sample subset: CD45RA+ positively selected. Every receptor here comes from a man aged 18 to 30 in good health. Some clones in this sample may be carry-over from other donors' samples.

The rearrangement uses TRBV6-5 and TRBJ2-1; D assignment may be TRBD1 or TRBD2 (5 bases each). This CDR3 comprises 14 residues. V lost 6 bases and J lost 9, with 18 bases in between. The germline V gene encodes CDR1 MNHEY and CDR2 SVGAGI. The CDR3 protein is CASSAGTRRSEQFF. The CDR3 DNA reads TGTGCCAGCAGCGCCGGGACGAGGAGGAGTGAGCAGTTCTTC.

Points on this clone: Its ends do not fully match the called genes, so a read error is possible. This chain connects TRBV7-8 to TRBJ1-1; no clear D. The CDR3 extends over 14 amino acids. Germline V gene data show CDR1 as SGHVS and CDR2 as FQNEAQ. The CDR3 sequence: CTSSPRTANTEAFF. DNA of the CDR3: TGTACCAGCAGCCCACGGACGGCCAACACTGAAGCTTTCTTT.

This chain uses TRBV28 with TRBJ1-3, with D unclear. In germline, CDR1 is MDHEN, CDR2 SYDVKM. The V end was cut by 6 bases, the J end by 4 bases, with 13 bases between. The CDR3 covers 14 residues. Here the CDR3 DNA reads TGTGCCAGCAGGGAGCCGAATTACGGAAACACCATATATTTT. It encodes CASREPNYGNTIYF.

The gene calls are TRBV15 and TRBJ2-1; 10 bases line up with TRBD2. The CDR3 loop spans 13 amino acids. The germline V gene encodes CDR1 LNHNV and CDR2 YYDKDF (reference sequence). J lost 7 bases, V lost 6 bases, and 3 bases had no gene match. As DNA, the CDR3 is TGTGCCACCAGGATAGCGGGAGGTAATGAGCAGTTCTTC. Protein product: CATRIAGGNEQFF.

The gene calls are TRBV2 and TRBJ2-3; D is possibly TRBD1 or TRBD2 (5 bases each). Germline V gene data show CDR1 as SNHLY and CDR2 as FYNNEI. The CDR3 is 15 residues long. Here the CDR3 reads CAVSGLLRGTDTQYF. CDR3 DNA: TGTGCAGTATCGGGGCTACTTCGTGGCACAGATACGCAGTATTTT.

The chain is built from TRBV5-1 and TRBJ1-2; no firm D call. The V gene lost 0 bases and the J gene lost 0 bases, with 9 bases spanning the gap. Germline CDR1 reads SGHRS; CDR2 reads YFSETQ. CDR3 length equals 15 residues. The DNA of the CDR3 is TGCGCCAGCAGCTTGGGGTCTACCACTAACTATGGCTACACCTTC. Its translation: CASSLGSTTNYGYTF.

The chain uses TRBV7-8 and TRBJ2-7; TRBD1 matches at 9 bases. The germline gives CDR1 SGHVS, CDR2 FQNEAQ. This CDR3 comprises 15 residues. The ends lost 5 bases at V and 2 bases at J; junction bases unmatched: 7. The CDR3 region has the DNA TGTGCCAGCAGCGGAGAACAGGGGGCCGCCTACGAGCAGTACTTC. Protein sequence: CASSGEQGAAYEQYF.

V gene TRBV6-5 combines with J gene TRBJ2-7; 8 bases map to TRBD2. Unmatched junction bases numbered 10, after V lost 7 bases and J lost 2 bases. Germline V gives CDR1 MNHEY, CDR2 SVGAGI. This CDR3 region has 15 residues. CDR3 sequence (DNA): TGTGCCAGCACCCGGGGGGGTTCTTTGACCTACGAGCAGTACTTC. Its translation: CASTRGGSLTYEQYF.